Following are 14 T cell receptor beta chains from one sample sequenced in a study of post-analysis software for immune sequencing data. Regarding the study as a whole: Comparison of patients with controls showed a handful of TRBV segments more frequent in patients, TRBV5-6, TRBV5-1 and TRBV20-1 among them.

Their antigens remain unidentified. TCR beta libraries were prepared from cDNA with unique molecular identifiers. TCRdb redid the calling of the PCR reads with MiXCR, one entry per CDR3 protein. Here the sample spans about 460,000 distinct CDR3 sequences, less than 45% being singletons. The sample consisted of blood. These receptors all come from a girl under 18 with multiple sclerosis.

The CDR3 nucleotides read TGTGCCAGCAGCTTACTTGCGGGCGACAGGGGGCGGAGGTCACCCCTCCACTTT. Its protein product is CASSLLAGDRGRRSPLHF. V gene TRBV7-2 combines with J gene TRBJ1-6, with TRBD1 identical over 10 bases. Trimming at V came to 2 bases and at J to 10 bases, leaving 14 bases not matched to a gene. The CDR3 spans 18 residues. CDR1 and CDR2 from the germline V gene are SGHTA and FQGNSA.

Of note for this clonotype: A much larger clone sits a single nucleotide away, making a read error possible. The chain employs TRBV29-1 and TRBJ2-1; TRBD2 matches 8 bases. The end of the DNA aligns better with TRBJ2-7, so the J call may be wrong. The V gene's germline CDR1 is SQVTM and CDR2 ANQGSEA. CDR3 length equals 16 residues. The CDR3 sequence: CSVEGPIAGSYNEQYF. Written as DNA, the CDR3 is TGCAGCGTTGAAGGCCCAATAGCGGGGTCCTACAATGAGCAGTACTTC.

The chain joins TRBV5-6 to TRBJ2-6; D is possibly TRBD1 (6 bases). Trimming removed 3 bases from V and 0 bases from J, with 13 bases in between. The CDR3 totals 17 residues. Germline CDR1 SGHDT, CDR2 YYEEEE. Here the CDR3 reads CASSWTGHSSGANVLTF. CDR3 sequence (DNA): TGTGCCAGCAGCTGGACGGGACACAGCTCTGGGGCCAACGTCCTGACTTTC.

This clonotype was counted a few times. The J gene is TRBJ2-1, the V gene TRBV20-1; weak D call: TRBD2 (5 bases). Trimming shortened V by 3 bases and J by 0 bases, and 15 bases separated the two germline ends. The germline gives CDR1 DFQATT, CDR2 SNEGSKA (reference sequence). The CDR3 is made up of 16 amino acids. The CDR3 DNA is TGCAGTGCTAGTCCCAGGACTGGACCCTCCTACAATGAGCAGTTCTTC. Protein sequence: CSASPRTGPSYNEQFF.

This clonotype was seen repeatedly, ten times or more. The chain joins TRBV7-2 to TRBJ1-2, with TRBD1 matching over 7 bases. Germline V lookup: CDR1 SGHTA, CDR2 FQGNSA. V lost 5 bases to trimming and J lost 7 bases; unmatched junction nucleotides: 13. The CDR3 has 15 residues. CDR3: CASSVNNNRGLGYTF. The CDR3 DNA follows: TGTGCCAGCAGCGTCAATAATAACAGGGGCCTTGGCTACACCTTC.

The chain is built from TRBV7-2 and TRBJ1-5, with TRBD1 as a possible D gene (5 bases). Between the trimmed V and J ends, which lost 1 base and 6 bases, there was a span of 7 bases. There are 13 residues in the CDR3. Per germline, CDR1 SGHTA and CDR2 FQGNSA. The CDR3 sequence: CASSLEGAQPQHF. CDR3 in DNA: TGTGCCAGCAGCTTAGAAGGGGCTCAGCCCCAGCATTTT.

This clonotype appeared a few times. The CDR3 reads CAISESIAMQYNEQFF. The CDR3 region has the DNA TGTGCCATCAGTGAGTCAATCGCGATGCAATACAATGAGCAGTTCTTC. The chain couples TRBV10-3 to TRBJ2-1; D ambiguous. V was clipped by 0 bases and J by 4 bases, with 13 bases between them. The CDR3 is made up of 16 amino acids. Looked up from germline, CDR1 is ENHRY and CDR2 is SYGVKD.

This clonotype was picked up a small number of times. The gene calls are TRBV28 and TRBJ2-1; 11 nucleotides agree with TRBD2. CDR1 and CDR2 (germline): MDHEN, SYDVKM. CDR3 length equals 16 residues. The V gene end was trimmed by 4 bases and the J gene end by 6 bases; junction bases not matched to a gene: 8. For the CDR3, the DNA is TGTGCCAGCAGTTCCCGACTAGCGGGATGGGTCAATGAGCAGTTCTTC. This sequence encodes CASSSRLAGWVNEQFF.

The CDR3 loop reads CSVESTGPSYEQYF. The CDR3 region has the DNA TGCAGCGTTGAGTCGACAGGTCCCTCCTACGAGCAGTACTTC. The chain employs TRBV29-1 and TRBJ2-7, with D tentatively TRBD1 (6 bases). Trimming removed 3 bases at V and 0 bases at J, with 12 bases between. Germline CDR1 is SQVTM and CDR2 is ANQGSEA. This CDR3 is 14 amino acids long.

This clonotype was seen only a few times. This chain links TRBV7-9 with TRBJ1-4; 7 bases align to TRBD1. With 0 bases clipped from V and 3 bases from J, the junction kept 1 base outside the gene matches. The germline V gene has CDR1 SEHNR and CDR2 FQNEAQ (reference sequence). The CDR3 covers 15 residues. The CDR3 DNA sequence: TGTGCCAGCAGCTTAGCAGGGACAGCTAATGAAAAACTGTTTTTT. Protein product: CASSLAGTANEKLFF.

The sample holds a few counts of this clonotype. This rearrangement joins TRBV12-3 or TRBV12-4 to TRBJ1-5, with unresolved D. V was cut by 3 bases and J by 4 bases, with 10 bases left in between. This CDR3 has 14 residues. For the CDR3, the DNA is TGTGCCAGCAGTTTGCCCAGCTCGAATCAGCCCCAGCATTTT. Translating gives CASSLPSSNQPQHF.

This clonotype was recorded a few times. The V call is TRBV16, the J call TRBJ1-2; TRBD1 aligns across 7 bases. CDR1 is KGHSY, CDR2 FQNENV, per germline. The CDR3 is 14 residues long. With 6 bases clipped from V and 4 bases from J, the junction kept 8 bases outside the gene matches. CDR3 sequence: CASRFLTGTYGYTF. CDR3 DNA: TGTGCCAGCAGATTTTTGACAGGGACCTATGGCTACACCTTC.

This clonotype was detected only a few times. This chain joins TRBV11-2 and TRBJ2-4, with TRBD2 as a possible D gene (5 bases). The germline V and J ends were trimmed by 3 bases and 3 bases, with 12 bases remaining between them. The CDR3 is 15 amino acids. In germline, CDR1 is SGHAT, CDR2 FQNNGV. The CDR3 loop is CASSFIGELKNIQYF. CDR3 sequence (DNA): TGTGCCAGCAGCTTTATCGGGGAACTCAAAAACATTCAGTACTTC.

CDR3 coding DNA: TGTGCCAGCAGTTCCGGGACAGGGGGGTGCGAGCAGTACTTC. Translated: CASSSGTGGCEQYF. The chain couples TRBV7-6 to TRBJ2-5, with 11 nucleotides matching TRBD1. Near its end, the DNA agrees better with TRBJ2-7, so the J call may be wrong. Germline CDR1 and CDR2: SGHVS and FNYEAQ. The CDR3 has 14 residues.